This TCR beta chain was sequenced in a study of TIL therapy for anti-PD-1-resistant metastatic lung cancer. Turning to the study itself: Tumors carried a median approximately 1.6 non-synonymous mutations per megabase.

Sequencing used immunoSEQ v3. Assay: immunoSEQ multiplex PCR; the TCRdb copy retains only in-frame clones and omits some. Of tens of thousands of clones in the sample, around 68% were seen once. The time point was: pre-treatment sample, taken before nivolumab and TIL therapy. Germline CDR1 and CDR2: LNHDA and SQIVND (reference sequence). The V and J ends lost 2 bases and 1 base respectively, with 9 bases between them. The length of the CDR3 is 15 residues. The chain recombines TRBV19 with TRBJ1-5; D is uncertain. This clonotype originated in a person between 30 and 80 years old with non-small cell lung cancer. The sample consisted of blood, taken at baseline. CDR3 coding DNA: TGTGCCAGTAGTATAACTGGGGTAAGCAATCAGCCCCAGCATTTT. Translating gives CASSITGVSNQPQHF.